Following are 22 T cell receptor beta chains from one sample sequenced in a study of T cells in Graves' hyperthyroidism and ophthalmopathy. The CDR3 regions of TCR beta were amplified from RNA transcripts. First-round RT-PCR of the TCR CDR3 relied on the HTBI primer set. MiXCR was run by TCRdb on the multiplex PCR reads, yielding one entry per CDR3 protein. This table has 300,000 to 450,000 distinct CDR3 sequences, just under 15% appearing once. The specimen was blood. The receptor set was obtained from a woman in her 30s with Graves' hyperthyroidism.

This clonotype has ten or more counts. The rearrangement uses TRBV2 and TRBJ1-5; D gene uncertain. The V end was cut by 5 bases, the J end by 5 bases, with 7 bases between. This CDR3 has 12 residues. From germline, CDR1 is SNHLY and CDR2 FYNNEI. In nucleotides, the CDR3 is TGTGCCAGCAGTATATCGGATCAGCCCCAGCATTTT. Translated: CASSISDQPQHF.

This clonotype was detected many times. This rearrangement joins TRBV18 to TRBJ1-2; 9 nucleotides match TRBD1. J lost 6 bases, V lost 2 bases, and 4 bases had no gene match. Germline CDR1 reads KGHSH; CDR2 reads LQKENI. CDR3 length: 14 amino acids. The CDR3 sequence: CASSPYRGQNGYTF. The CDR3, as DNA: TGTGCCAGCTCACCATACAGGGGGCAGAATGGCTACACCTTC.

This clonotype was observed at least ten times. This chain uses TRBV28 with TRBJ1-4, with D hard to call. The CDR3 is 14 residues long. Germline assignment: CDR1 MDHEN and CDR2 SYDVKM. V was pared by 5 bases and J by 10 bases, with 17 bases between. CDR3: CASSPPYVGGKLFF. The CDR3 DNA reads as TGTGCCAGCAGTCCGCCTTACGTGGGAGGAAAACTGTTTTTT.

J is TRBJ2-2 and V is TRBV9, with TRBD2 as a possible D gene (5 bases). This CDR3 contains 13 residues. Between the trimmed V and J ends, which lost 5 bases and 7 bases, there was a span of 12 bases. From germline, CDR1 is SGDLS and CDR2 YYNGEE. CDR3 DNA: TGTGCCAGCAGGGGTCTCGGGGTCGGGGAGCTGTTTTTT. Translation: CASRGLGVGELFF.

This clonotype was seen only a few times. The chain carries TRBV30 and TRBJ2-7; D call uncertain. The germline CDR1 and CDR2 sequences are GTSNPN and SVGIG (reference sequence). Trimming stripped 4 bases from V and 2 bases from J, with 6 bases between. This CDR3 has 11 residues. The CDR3 sequence: CAWKRAYEQYF. CDR3 DNA: TGTGCCTGGAAACGGGCCTACGAGCAGTACTTC.

This clonotype appeared many times. J is TRBJ2-1 and V is TRBV6-1, with TRBD1 as a possible D gene (6 bases). This CDR3 has 16 residues. Trimming took 1 base from V and 0 from J, leaving 10 bases between them. Per the germline V gene, CDR1 is MNHNS and CDR2 is SASEGT. As DNA, the CDR3 is TGTGCCAGCAGTGAAGGGCAGGGGATCTCCTACAATGAGCAGTTCTTC. It is translated as CASSEGQGISYNEQFF.

With regard to this clonotype: A read error is possible here, since a much larger clone lies one base away. The V gene is TRBV27, the J gene TRBJ1-1; D gene uncertain. Per the germline V gene, CDR1 is MNHEY and CDR2 is SMNVEV (reference sequence). The V and J ends lost 3 bases and 1 base respectively, with 6 bases between them. This CDR3 has 13 residues. As DNA, the CDR3 is TGTGCCAGCAGTTTTGTAGAGAACACTGAAGCTTTCTTT. Amino acid sequence: CASSFVENTEAFF.

The J gene is TRBJ1-6, the V gene TRBV3-1; D gene unclear. Trimming removed 0 bases from V and 7 bases from J, with 4 bases in between. The CDR3 extends over 13 amino acids. In germline, CDR1 is LGHDT, CDR2 YNNKEL (reference sequence). The chain's CDR3 is CASSQERNSPLHF. The CDR3 DNA is TGTGCCAGCAGCCAAGAGCGGAATTCACCCCTCCACTTT.

The table lists this clonotype with many counts. The chain employs TRBV5-1 and TRBJ2-1; TRBD1 is a possible D gene (6 bases). V lost 4 bases, J lost 2 bases, and 10 bases lay in between. The CDR3 runs 14 residues. Germline V lookup: CDR1 SGHRS, CDR2 YFSETQ. For the CDR3, the DNA is TGCGCCAGCAGCCCTGAGGGGGCCTACAATGAGCAGTTCTTC. Its protein product is CASSPEGAYNEQFF.

This clonotype turned up a few times. V is TRBV20-1 and J is TRBJ2-3, with 8 bases aligning to TRBD2. There are 15 residues in the CDR3. Germline CDR1 is DFQATT and CDR2 is SNEGSKA (reference sequence). With 5 bases clipped from V and 3 bases from J, the junction kept 10 bases outside the gene matches. CDR3 loop: CSAPRGAFVTDTQYF. CDR3 DNA: TGCAGTGCTCCGCGGGGGGCTTTTGTAACAGATACGCAGTATTTT.

With regard to this clonotype: One base away lies a much larger clone, so this may be a sequencing read error. This chain joins TRBV11-2 and TRBJ2-5; TRBD2 matches 9 bases. This CDR3 region has 17 residues. CDR1 and CDR2 from the germline V gene are SGHAT and FQNNGV. The CDR3 region is CAGSLVLRGRASETQYF. Here the CDR3 DNA reads TGTGCCGGCAGCTTAGTCCTACGCGGGAGGGCCTCGGAGACCCAGTACTTC.

This clonotype has a handful of counts. The rearrangement uses TRBV9 and TRBJ1-2, with D possibly being TRBD1 (5 bases). The CDR3 is made up of 16 amino acids. Germline values: CDR1 SGDLS, CDR2 YYNGEE. The V end lost 0 bases, the J end lost 2 bases, and 14 bases lay between the germline ends. Here the CDR3 reads CASSVGRGISNYGYTF. In DNA form, the CDR3 reads TGTGCCAGCAGCGTAGGAAGGGGTATTTCGAACTATGGCTACACCTTC.

This clonotype was seen repeatedly, ten times or more. The chain couples TRBV13 to TRBJ2-7, with a possible D match to TRBD1 (6 bases). This CDR3 has 14 residues. The V and J ends lost 5 bases and 3 bases respectively, with 14 bases between them. Per the germline V gene, CDR1 is PRHDT and CDR2 is FYEKMQ (reference sequence). For the CDR3, the DNA is TGTGCCAGCAGCGGAGGTGGGACAAGCTACGAGCAGTACTTC. Protein: CASSGGGTSYEQYF.

This clonotype was recorded at least ten times. This sequence joins TRBV20-1 and TRBJ2-5, with 7 bases lining up with TRBD2. With V trimmed by 4 bases and J by 5 bases, 16 bases remained unmatched. The CDR3 covers 16 residues. Germline lookup yields CDR1 DFQATT and CDR2 SNEGSKA (reference sequence). This CDR3 reads CSATDSARGRFETQYF. The CDR3 coding sequence is TGCAGTGCTACCGACTCCGCTCGCGGGAGATTTGAGACCCAGTACTTC.

The chain couples TRBV12-3 or TRBV12-4 to TRBJ1-2; no firm D call. The CDR3 runs 16 residues. V was clipped by 1 base and J by 11 bases, with 23 bases between them. CDR3 protein: CASSLDLSLRPGGYTF. The DNA of the CDR3 is TGTGCCAGCAGTTTAGATTTAAGTTTAAGGCCAGGTGGATACACCTTC.

This clonotype showed up many times. V is TRBV7-9 and J is TRBJ2-3, with 7 bases identical to TRBD1. The germline gives CDR1 SEHNR, CDR2 FQNEAQ (reference sequence). The CDR3 contains 15 residues. V shed 5 bases and J 2 bases; nucleotides not matched to a gene: 7. CDR3 sequence reads: CASSDQQGYTDTQYF. CDR3 sequence (DNA): TGTGCCAGCAGCGATCAACAGGGGTACACAGATACGCAGTATTTT.

This clonotype was seen only a few times. This chain joins TRBV20-1 and TRBJ2-4; 7 bases agree with TRBD1. CDR1 is DFQATT and CDR2 is SNEGSKA in the germline V gene (reference sequence). This CDR3 has 19 amino acids. Trimming at V came to 3 bases and at J to 5 bases, leaving 22 bases not matched to a gene. This chain's CDR3 is CSASGAMAQQGPGQNIQYF. CDR3 nucleotides: TGCAGTGCTAGTGGTGCCATGGCCCAACAGGGGCCAGGCCAAAACATTCAGTACTTC.

This clonotype showed up many times. This chain connects TRBV28 to TRBJ2-3; 9 nucleotides align to TRBD2. Germline CDR1 and CDR2: MDHEN and SYDVKM. CDR3 size: 15 residues. After removal of 6 bases from V and 3 bases from J, the junction contained 7 bases not matched to a gene. The CDR3 region is CASRVAGDGTDTQYF. The CDR3, as DNA: TGTGCCAGCAGGGTAGCGGGAGATGGGACAGATACGCAGTATTTT.

This clonotype showed up just a few times. CDR3 nucleotides: TGTGCCATCAGTGTAACAAGGAACACTGAAGCTTTCTTT. Translating it yields CAISVTRNTEAFF. The chain has TRBV10-3 and TRBJ1-1, with no clear D. The V gene's germline CDR1 is ENHRY and CDR2 SYGVKD. V lost 4 bases and J lost 1, with 7 bases in between. The CDR3 totals 13 residues.

As for this clonotype: One base away lies a much larger clone, so this may be a sequencing read error. The rearrangement uses TRBV6-2 or TRBV6-3 and TRBJ1-1; unclear D gene. Trimming left V 7 bases short and J 2 bases short, with 8 bases between. Germline assignment: CDR1 MNHEY and CDR2 SVGEGT. This CDR3 region has 12 residues. The chain's CDR3 is CASIRDNTEAFF. The DNA for the CDR3 is TGTGCCAGCATCCGGGATAACACTGAAGCTTTCTTT.

This clonotype was seen at least ten times. V is TRBV4-1 and J is TRBJ2-5; maybe TRBD2 (5 bases). The CDR3 is made up of 16 amino acids. Germline CDR1 and CDR2: MGHRA and YSYEKL. With 1 base removed from V and 5 bases from J, the gap between germline ends came to 17 bases. The CDR3 loop is CASSQGHRASGETQYF. CDR3 coding DNA: TGCGCCAGCAGCCAAGGTCATCGGGCTTCGGGGGAGACCCAGTACTTC.

V gene TRBV27 combines with J gene TRBJ1-5, with 7 bases fitting TRBD1. The germline V gene encodes CDR1 MNHEY and CDR2 SMNVEV (reference sequence). The ends lost 2 bases at V and 6 bases at J; junction bases unmatched: 7. The CDR3 covers 15 residues. This chain's CDR3 is CASSLTGQPSQPQHF. CDR3 nucleotides: TGTGCCAGCAGTTTAACGGGACAGCCTAGTCAGCCCCAGCATTTT.